These 12 T cell receptor beta chains share one sample of origin, sequenced in a study of T cells in localized non-small cell lung cancer. Using immunoSEQ multiplex PCR, the repertoire was profiled, and TCRdb retains in-frame clones only, with some absent. The repertoire holds about 53,000 clones, with over 70% as singletons. The sequencing here drew on peripheral blood mononuclear cells, taken before any cancer treatment. The origin of the receptors is a man aged 35-69 years with stage III lung adenocarcinoma.

V gene TRBV5-1 combines with J gene TRBJ2-3; TRBD2 matches 10 bases. This CDR3 has 16 amino acids. Per the germline V gene, CDR1 is SGHRS and CDR2 is YFSETQ. Trimming took 0 bases from V and 4 from J; bases not matched to a gene: 5. The CDR3 reads CASSLGAGGPSDTQYF. The CDR3 DNA reads as TGCGCCAGCAGCTTGGGAGCGGGAGGGCCATCAGATACGCAGTATTTT.

This chain links TRBV5-8 with TRBJ1-1; unclear D gene. The germline CDR1 and CDR2 sequences are SGHTS and YDEGEE. The CDR3 covers 11 residues. The V end lost 7 bases, the J end lost 10 bases, and 14 bases lay between the germline ends. The CDR3 spells CASELTFSAFF. CDR3 in DNA: TGTGCCAGCGAACTTACCTTTTCAGCTTTCTTT.

CDR3: CASSFSGVGNTEAFF. For the CDR3, the DNA is TGTGCCAGCAGTTTTTCCGGCGTTGGGAACACTGAAGCTTTCTTT. This rearrangement joins TRBV27 to TRBJ1-1, with D unclear. This CDR3 region has 15 residues. The V end lost 3 bases, the J end lost 1 base, and 12 bases lay between the germline ends. Germline CDR1 is MNHEY and CDR2 is SMNVEV (reference sequence).

The V gene is TRBV5-4, the J gene TRBJ2-5, with TRBD2 matching over 9 bases. The CDR3 length is 15 residues. The ends lost 1 base at V and 2 bases at J; junction bases unmatched: 3. Germline V gives CDR1 SGHNT, CDR2 YYREEE (reference sequence). CDR3 residues: CASSLWLAGQETQYF. In nucleotides, the CDR3 is TGTGCCAGCAGCTTGTGGCTAGCGGGACAAGAGACCCAGTACTTC.

The V call is TRBV14, the J call TRBJ2-5, with a weak D call TRBD2 (6 bases). The CDR3 runs 14 residues. V lost 3 bases and J lost 5, with 13 bases in between. CDR1 SGHDN and CDR2 FVKESK come from the germline V gene. CDR3 nucleotide sequence: TGTGCCAGCAGCCAGACGGGAGTGCGGGAGACCCAGTACTTC. Encoded protein: CASSQTGVRETQYF.

This clone was seen only once. The J gene is TRBJ2-5, the V gene TRBV6-4, with 12 bases aligning to TRBD2. CDR3 length: 15 amino acids. V shed 5 bases, J shed 4 bases, and the junction held 5 bases outside the gene matches. The germline V gene encodes CDR1 MRHNA and CDR2 SNTAGT. The CDR3 region has the DNA TGTGCCAGCAGTCCACTAGCGGGGGGCCTAGAGACCCAGTACTTC. Translating it yields CASSPLAGGLETQYF.

The chain employs TRBV19 and TRBJ2-7; D may match TRBD1 or TRBD2 (5 bases each). Deletions cut 0 bases from V and 6 bases from J, with 15 bases between. Germline V CDR1 and CDR2: LNHDA, SQIVND (reference sequence). The CDR3 runs to 15 residues. Written as DNA, the CDR3 is TGTGCCAGTAGTATAGATCGGGGCGGCCTTGCCGAGCAGTACTTC. This codes for CASSIDRGGLAEQYF.

The V gene is TRBV28, the J gene TRBJ2-1, with TRBD2 matching 7 bases. The CDR3 extends over 12 amino acids. CDR1 is MDHEN, CDR2 SYDVKM, per germline. J was trimmed by 13 bases and V by 11 bases; bases with no gene match: 14. The CDR3 sequence is CASRGDGRTQFF. CDR3 DNA: TGTGCCTCCCGGGGGGACGGCCGAACTCAGTTCTTC.

The chain has TRBV6-5 and TRBJ2-7, with no clear D. The CDR3 totals 11 residues. The germline V gene has CDR1 MNHEY and CDR2 SVGAGI. The V and J ends lost 7 bases and 2 bases respectively, with 6 bases between them. The CDR3 coding sequence is TGTGCCAGCACCAGGCCCTACGAGCAGTACTTC. Its translation is CASTRPYEQYF.

The chain carries TRBV6-6 and TRBJ1-2, with TRBD1 identical over 11 bases. This CDR3 comprises 14 residues. Germline lookup yields CDR1 MNHNY and CDR2 SVGAGI (reference sequence). J lost 7 bases, V lost 7 bases, and 8 bases had no gene match. The CDR3 loop reads CASIFGQGAAGYTF. The CDR3 DNA follows: TGTGCCAGCATTTTCGGACAGGGGGCGGCTGGCTACACCTTC.

The chain employs TRBV7-9 and TRBJ2-5; the match to TRBD1 covers 8 bases. The ends lost 6 bases at V and 5 bases at J; junction bases unmatched: 20. The CDR3 covers 18 residues. Germline assignment: CDR1 SEHNR and CDR2 FQNEAQ (reference sequence). The CDR3, as DNA: TGTGCCAGCAGTTCGCCTCAAACCCAGGGGGCGTTGGTGGAGACCCAGTACTTC. Protein sequence: CASSSPQTQGALVETQYF.

V gene TRBV5-6 combines with J gene TRBJ2-1, with D maybe TRBD1 (6 bases). V dropped 3 bases and J dropped 0 bases, with 16 bases sitting between them. This CDR3 region has 17 residues. The germline gives CDR1 SGHDT, CDR2 YYEEEE. This CDR3 reads CASSWFVRGNSYNEQFF. CDR3 bases: TGTGCCAGCAGCTGGTTTGTGAGGGGGAACTCCTACAATGAGCAGTTCTTC.